The rows below give T cell receptor beta chains drawn from one sample of a study of CD8 T cells in Susac syndrome. TCRdb recomputed calls from the immunoSEQ multiplex PCR reads with MiXCR, one row per CDR3 protein. The sample has about 400,000 distinct CDR3 sequences, roughly 85% seen once. Sequenced: CD8+ T cells from PBMCs. The receptor source for this set is a human donor with multiple sclerosis. Each CDR3 is given with its conserved first and last residue. A D gene is named only where the DNA matches it firmly. For some rows the clone size is stated as once, few or many, or as a class when expanded; others skip it.

CDR3	DNA	size	D	V	J
CSVEAPNTGELFF	TGCAGCGTTGAAGCTCCTAACACCGGGGAGCTGTTTTTT	-	-	TRBV29-1	TRBJ2-2
CASSQEGWGHGTDTQYF	TGCGCCAGCAGCCAAGAAGGTTGGGGGCATGGCACAGATACGCAGTATTTT	-	-	TRBV4-1	TRBJ2-3
CASSPQHRGGIDTQYF	TGTGCTAGCAGCCCTCAACACAGGGGGGGTATAGATACGCAGTATTTT	once	-	TRBV7-7	TRBJ2-3
CASSVDNRYTF	TGTGCCAGCAGCGTAGACAATCGCTACACCTTC	-	-	TRBV9	TRBJ1-2
CASSLDLQGYGYTF	TGTGCCAGCAGCTTAGACCTACAGGGATATGGCTACACCTTC	few	-	TRBV11-2	TRBJ1-2
CASSSGPGADTEAFF	TGTGCCAGCAGCTCTGGACCGGGAGCGGACACTGAAGCTTTCTTT	few	-	TRBV5-6	TRBJ1-1
CASSHPQANTGELFF	TGTGCCAGCAGCCACCCTCAGGCGAACACCGGGGAGCTGTTTTTT	once	-	TRBV14	TRBJ2-2
CASSFHGTLSIPNTDTQYF	TGTGCCAGCAGTTTCCACGGGACTCTAAGTATCCCGAACACAGATACGCAGTATTTT	once	-	TRBV12-3/TRBV12-4	TRBJ2-3
CASSLITGQETQYF	TGTGCCAGCAGCTTAATAACAGGGCAAGAGACCCAGTACTTC	-	-	TRBV7-8	TRBJ2-5
CASTLGGQGYEQYF	TGTGCCAGCACCCTAGGGGGACAGGGCTACGAGCAGTACTTC	few	TRBD1	TRBV6-5	TRBJ2-7
CASSPRKGGWNEQFF	TGTGCCAGTAGCCCTAGAAAAGGAGGGTGGAATGAGCAGTTCTTC	-	-	TRBV19	TRBJ2-1
CASSPRDRGRTGELFF	TGTGCCAGCAGCCCCCGGGACAGGGGGAGAACCGGGGAGCTGTTTTTT	-	TRBD1	TRBV3-1	TRBJ2-2
CASSSTYLAGDSYEQYF	TGCGCCAGCAGCTCTACCTACCTAGCGGGGGACTCCTACGAGCAGTACTTC	-	TRBD2	TRBV5-1	TRBJ2-7
CSVEDDRDSNYGYTF	TGCAGCGTTGAGGACGACCGGGACAGTAACTATGGCTACACCTTC	-	TRBD1	TRBV29-1	TRBJ1-2
CASLPGRTDRNQPQHF	TGCGCCAGCCTCCCGGGAAGGACAGATCGCAATCAGCCCCAGCATTTT	-	-	TRBV5-1	TRBJ1-5
CASSTQTGAFEAFF	TGCGCCAGCAGCACCCAGACAGGGGCGTTTGAAGCTTTCTTT	-	TRBD1	TRBV4-1	TRBJ1-1
CALSDGGVESTDTQYF	TGTGCCCTCTCTGACGGGGGGGTAGAGAGCACAGATACGCAGTATTTT	-	TRBD2	TRBV30	TRBJ2-3
CASSQEGMGTNEQFF	TGCGCCAGCAGCCAAGAGGGGATGGGGACAAATGAGCAGTTCTTC	-	-	TRBV4-1	TRBJ2-1
CASSPRTSLNTEAFF	TGCGCCAGCAGCCCAAGGACAAGCCTGAACACTGAAGCTTTCTTT	-	-	TRBV4-1	TRBJ1-1
CASKEGAGNQPQHF	TGTGCCAGCAAGGAGGGGGCGGGCAATCAGCCCCAGCATTTT	-	TRBD1	TRBV27	TRBJ1-5
CASSSSLAGGLSYNEQFF	TGTGCCAGCAGCTCGTCACTAGCGGGGGGCCTGTCCTACAATGAGCAGTTCTTC	-	TRBD2	TRBV5-4	TRBJ2-1
CASSAHGGNQPQHF	TGTGCCAGCAGTGCCCACGGGGGCAATCAGCCCCAGCATTTT	-	-	TRBV6-1	TRBJ1-5
CASRLGGAVELFF	TGTGCCAGCAGACTAGGGGGGGCCGTAGAGCTGTTTTTT	-	-	TRBV12-3/TRBV12-4	TRBJ2-2
CASSPDRGRPYGYTF	TGTGCCAGCAGCCCCGACAGGGGGCGCCCGTATGGCTACACCTTC	-	TRBD1	TRBV5-6	TRBJ1-2
CASSPFSQGSYEQYF	TGTGCCAGCAGCCCATTTTCCCAGGGGAGCTACGAGCAGTACTTC	-	-	TRBV9	TRBJ2-7
CASSDRPNYGYTF	TGTGCCAGCAGTGATAGACCAAACTATGGCTACACCTTC	-	-	TRBV2	TRBJ1-2
CASSQVGRSTDTQYF	TGCGCCAGCAGCCAAGTAGGACGTAGCACAGATACGCAGTATTTT	-	-	TRBV4-1	TRBJ2-3
CASNSGGPNTGELFF	TGTGCCAGCAACAGCGGGGGACCGAACACCGGGGAGCTGTTTTTT	once	TRBD2	TRBV9	TRBJ2-2
CASSPLGGGNEQYF	TGTGCCAGCAGCCCCCTGGGGGGGGGAAACGAGCAGTACTTC	-	TRBD2	TRBV27	TRBJ2-7
CASSLVGADYNEQFF	TGCGCCAGCAGCTTGGTGGGGGCCGATTACAATGAGCAGTTCTTC	-	-	TRBV5-1	TRBJ2-1
CASSFRTSGSSNTGELFF	TGTGCCAGCAGCTTCCGGACTAGCGGGTCCTCGAACACCGGGGAGCTGTTTTTT	-	TRBD2	TRBV9	TRBJ2-2
CASSRGLAGHYNEQFF	TGTGCCAGCAGCCGGGGACTAGCGGGCCACTACAATGAGCAGTTCTTC	-	TRBD2	TRBV5-6	TRBJ2-1
CASSFSSPGELFF	TGCGCCAGCAGTTTTAGTTCCCCCGGGGAGCTGTTTTTT	-	-	TRBV5-1	TRBJ2-2
CASSYGFAGGTGELFF	TGTGCCAGCAGTTACGGGTTTGCGGGCGGCACCGGGGAGCTGTTTTTT	-	-	TRBV6-5	TRBJ2-2
CASSWTGFTYGYTF	TGTGCCAGCAGCTGGACAGGGTTTACCTATGGCTACACCTTC	-	TRBD1	TRBV27	TRBJ1-2
CSHDRGNEQFF	TGCAGCCACGACAGGGGGAATGAGCAGTTCTTC	-	TRBD1	TRBV29-1	TRBJ2-1
CSVEARAGGLFF	TGCAGCGTTGAAGCACGCGCAGGGGGCTTGTTCTTC	-	TRBD1	TRBV29-1	TRBJ2-1
CSVVGSGPTGNTIYF	TGCAGCGTCGTAGGGTCAGGACCTACGGGAAACACCATATATTTT	once	-	TRBV29-1	TRBJ1-3
CASSPTRTNTEAFF	TGTGCCAGCAGCCCCACGCGGACGAACACTGAAGCTTTCTTT	-	-	TRBV5-4	TRBJ1-1
CASSLMTDNEQFF	TGTGCCAGCAGCTTAATGACGGACAATGAGCAGTTCTTC	few	-	TRBV11-3	TRBJ2-1
CASSYLVEQGEQYF	TGTGCCAGCAGTTACCTCGTGGAACAGGGGGAGCAGTACTTC	-	TRBD1	TRBV6-6	TRBJ2-7
CASSLMPPGQANSPLHF	TGTGCCAGCAGCCTGATGCCTCCGGGACAGGCTAATTCACCCCTCCACTTT	-	TRBD1	TRBV14	TRBJ1-6
CASSDGWGNGYTF	TGTGCCAGCAGTGACGGGTGGGGGAATGGCTACACCTTC	-	-	TRBV2	TRBJ1-2
CASRWDSPVGGELFF	TGTGCCAGCCGATGGGACAGCCCCGTTGGCGGGGAGCTGTTTTTT	-	TRBD1	TRBV27	TRBJ2-2
CASSSDAHEQYF	TGTGCCAGCAGCTCAGATGCCCACGAGCAGTACTTC	few	-	TRBV13	TRBJ2-7
CASSLGTGNSPLHF	TGTGCCAGCAGCTTAGGTACAGGAAATTCACCCCTCCACTTT	-	-	TRBV7-9	TRBJ1-6
CASSQGQVGELFF	TGTGCCAGCAGCCAAGGACAGGTCGGGGAGCTGTTTTTT	-	TRBD1	TRBV7-9	TRBJ2-2
CAISEAGGQTQYF	TGTGCCATCAGTGAGGCGGGAGGGCAGACCCAGTACTTC	-	TRBD2	TRBV10-3	TRBJ2-5
CASSGSGQYYNEQFF	TGTGCCAGCAGTGGATCCGGACAGTACTACAATGAGCAGTTCTTC	-	-	TRBV6-1	TRBJ2-1
CASSLAAGNYEQYF	TGCGCCAGCAGCCTGGCCGCAGGGAACTACGAGCAGTACTTC	-	-	TRBV4-1	TRBJ2-7
CASSLSSVEGGSHEQFF	TGTGCCAGCAGTTTATCGTCCGTGGAGGGCGGGTCCCATGAGCAGTTCTTC	-	-	TRBV27	TRBJ2-1
CATQSPHGTGELFF	TGTGCCACCCAATCCCCTCATGGGACCGGGGAGCTGTTTTTT	-	-	TRBV2	TRBJ2-2
CASSLGGSDEQYF	TGTGCCAGCAGTTTAGGAGGGTCGGACGAGCAGTACTTC	-	-	TRBV27	TRBJ2-7